The T cell receptor (gamma chain) described here comes from a study of Vδ1+ human thymocytes. RNA was extracted from the cells and then reverse transcribed. The CDR3 regions were amplified by multiplex PCR from V-gene primers to a constant-region primer. TCRdb re-called the multiplex PCR reads using CATT. The sample has 25,000 to 35,000 gamma-chain clones; about 18% are singletons. Study results and limitations: In the thymus, TRG and TRD repertoires looked highly polyclonal with Gaussian CDR3 lengths. Despite high sort purity, 20% to 25% of thymic T cell receptor delta sequences were Vdelta2. Bulk repertoire data may be misinterpreted because of unexpected Vdelta2 sequences.

As to this clone: What it recognizes is unknown.

V shed 0 bases, J shed 9 bases, and the junction held 5 bases outside the gene matches. Germline V CDR1 and CDR2: EGSNGY, YDSYNSKV. The CDR3 spans 12 residues. The sample taken for sequencing was Vdelta1+ gamma-delta thymocytes from the thymus. The subset denotes: FACS-sorted CD3+ TCRalphabeta- TCRVdelta1+ TCRVdelta2- thymocytes. The receptor comes from a boy under three years old who had congenital heart surgery. The chain carries TRGV2 and TRGJ1 or TRGJ2. The CDR3, as DNA: TGTGCCACCTGGGACGGGCTGACTAAGAAACTCTTT. Translation gives CATWDGLTKKLF.